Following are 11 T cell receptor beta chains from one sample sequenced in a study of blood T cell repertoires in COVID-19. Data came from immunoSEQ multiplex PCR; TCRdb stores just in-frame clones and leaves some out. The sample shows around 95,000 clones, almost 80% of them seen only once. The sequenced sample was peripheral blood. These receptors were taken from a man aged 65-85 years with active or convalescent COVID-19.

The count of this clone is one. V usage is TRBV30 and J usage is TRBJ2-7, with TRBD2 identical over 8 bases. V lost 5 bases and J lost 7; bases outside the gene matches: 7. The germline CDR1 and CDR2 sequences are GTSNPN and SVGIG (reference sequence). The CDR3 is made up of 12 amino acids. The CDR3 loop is CAWSRGGGEQYF. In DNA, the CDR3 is TGTGCCTGGTCTCGGGGGGGAGGTGAGCAGTACTTC.

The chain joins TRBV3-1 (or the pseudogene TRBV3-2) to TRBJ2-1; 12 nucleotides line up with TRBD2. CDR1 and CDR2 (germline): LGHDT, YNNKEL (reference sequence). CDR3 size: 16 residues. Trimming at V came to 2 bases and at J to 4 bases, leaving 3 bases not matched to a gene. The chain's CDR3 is CASSQLGLAGYNEQFF. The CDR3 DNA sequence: TGTGCCAGCAGCCAACTCGGACTAGCGGGGTACAATGAGCAGTTCTTC.

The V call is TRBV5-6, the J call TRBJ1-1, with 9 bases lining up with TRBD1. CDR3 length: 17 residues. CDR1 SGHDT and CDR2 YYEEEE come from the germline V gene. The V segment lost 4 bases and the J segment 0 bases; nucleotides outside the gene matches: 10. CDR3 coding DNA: TGTGCCAGCAGCAAAACGTCCGGGACAGGGATGAACACTGAAGCTTTCTTT. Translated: CASSKTSGTGMNTEAFF.

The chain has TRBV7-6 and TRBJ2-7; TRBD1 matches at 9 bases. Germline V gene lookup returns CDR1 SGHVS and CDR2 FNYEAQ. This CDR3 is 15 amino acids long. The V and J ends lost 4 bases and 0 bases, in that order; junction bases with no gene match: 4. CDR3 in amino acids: CASSSTTGGSYEQYF. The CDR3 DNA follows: TGTGCCAGCAGCTCGACGACAGGGGGCTCCTACGAGCAGTACTTC.

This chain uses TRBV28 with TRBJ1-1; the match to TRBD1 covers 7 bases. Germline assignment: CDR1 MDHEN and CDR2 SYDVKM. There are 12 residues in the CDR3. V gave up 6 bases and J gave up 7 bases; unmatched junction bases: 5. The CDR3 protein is CASRETGFEAFF. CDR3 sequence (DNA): TGTGCCAGCAGAGAGACAGGGTTTGAAGCTTTCTTT. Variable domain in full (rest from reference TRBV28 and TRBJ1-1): DVKVTQSSRYLVKRTGEKVFLECVQDMDHENMFWYRQDPGLGLRLIYFSYDVKMKEKGDIPEGYSVSREKKERFSLILESASTNQTSMYLCASRETGFEAFFGQGTRLTVV.

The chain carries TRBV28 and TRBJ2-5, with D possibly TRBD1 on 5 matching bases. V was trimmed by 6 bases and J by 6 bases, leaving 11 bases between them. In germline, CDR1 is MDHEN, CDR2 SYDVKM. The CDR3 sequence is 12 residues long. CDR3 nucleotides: TGTGCCAGCAGCCAGGGTCGGCAGACCCAGTACTTC. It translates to CASSQGRQTQYF.

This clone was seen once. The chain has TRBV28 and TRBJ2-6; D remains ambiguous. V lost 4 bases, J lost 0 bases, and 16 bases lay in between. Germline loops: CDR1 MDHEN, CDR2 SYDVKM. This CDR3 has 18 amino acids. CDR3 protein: CASSSQVLTRSGANVLTF. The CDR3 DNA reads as TGTGCCAGCAGTTCTCAGGTGCTAACTCGCTCTGGGGCCAACGTCCTGACTTTC.

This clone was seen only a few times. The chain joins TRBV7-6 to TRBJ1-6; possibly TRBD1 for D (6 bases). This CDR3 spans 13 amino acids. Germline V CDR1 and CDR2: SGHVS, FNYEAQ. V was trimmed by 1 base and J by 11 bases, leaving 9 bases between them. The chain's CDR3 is CASSLEDSTPLHF. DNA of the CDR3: TGTGCCAGCAGCTTAGAGGACAGCACACCCCTCCACTTT.

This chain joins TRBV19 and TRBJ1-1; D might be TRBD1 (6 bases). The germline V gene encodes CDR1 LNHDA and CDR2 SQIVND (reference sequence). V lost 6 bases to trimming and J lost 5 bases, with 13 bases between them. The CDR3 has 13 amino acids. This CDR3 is CASRGGGFTEAFF. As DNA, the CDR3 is TGTGCCAGTAGAGGGGGGGGCTTTACTGAAGCTTTCTTT.

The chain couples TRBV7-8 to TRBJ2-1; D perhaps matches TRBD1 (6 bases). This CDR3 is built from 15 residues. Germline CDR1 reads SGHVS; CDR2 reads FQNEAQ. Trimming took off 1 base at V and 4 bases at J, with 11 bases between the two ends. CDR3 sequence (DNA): TGTGCCAGCAGCTTAGAGAGACAGGCTTACAATGAGCAGTTCTTC. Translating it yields CASSLERQAYNEQFF.

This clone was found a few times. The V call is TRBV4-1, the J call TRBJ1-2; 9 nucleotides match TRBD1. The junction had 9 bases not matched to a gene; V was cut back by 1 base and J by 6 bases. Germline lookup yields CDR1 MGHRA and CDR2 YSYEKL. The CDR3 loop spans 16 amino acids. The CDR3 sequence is CASSQAYGTGKHGYTF. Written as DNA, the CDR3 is TGCGCCAGCAGCCAAGCCTACGGGACAGGGAAGCATGGCTACACCTTC.